This TCR beta chain originates from a study of blood T cell repertoires in COVID-19. As for the study in general: PBMCs, B-cell-depleted T cells, or T cells provided the cDNA or gDNA that made up the material.

Authors' processing steps: Estimation of nucleated cell counts relied on the amplification of reference gene primers. Method: immunoSEQ multiplex PCR; TCRdb's copy keeps in-frame clones and lacks some. V, J and clone size derive from that table, while D and trimming were established from the DNA sequence. The sample lists 140,000 to 150,000 clones; 70% to 90% were seen once. V shed 3 bases and J shed 3 bases, with 11 bases lying between them. The CDR3 spans 14 residues. The germline gives CDR1 MDHEN, CDR2 SYDVKM. Sequenced input: peripheral blood. This TCR was sampled from a woman in her thirties or forties with active or convalescent COVID-19. The chain links TRBV28 to TRBJ1-2, with D unclear. The CDR3 DNA reads as TGTGCCAGCAGTTTGAGAAATCAATACTATGGCTACACCTTC. Its translation is CASSLRNQYYGYTF.